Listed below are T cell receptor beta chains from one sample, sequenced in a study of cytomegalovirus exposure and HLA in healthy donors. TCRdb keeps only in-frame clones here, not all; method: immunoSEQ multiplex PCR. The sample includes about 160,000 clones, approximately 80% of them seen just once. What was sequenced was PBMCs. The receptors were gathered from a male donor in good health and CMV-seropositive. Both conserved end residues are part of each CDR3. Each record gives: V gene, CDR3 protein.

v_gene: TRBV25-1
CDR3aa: CASSVPGGSYNEQFF

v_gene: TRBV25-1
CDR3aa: CASSEWGLAGVGETQYF

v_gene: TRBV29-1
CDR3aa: CSAPRTSGSKTQYF

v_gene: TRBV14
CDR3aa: CASSLQGQGVKLFF

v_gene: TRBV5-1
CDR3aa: CASSLVEAHTDTQYF

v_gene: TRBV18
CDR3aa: CASSPPVSYEQYF

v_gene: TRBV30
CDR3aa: CAWRTPGSGRYNERFF

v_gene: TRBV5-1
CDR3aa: CASSTGTAYEQYF

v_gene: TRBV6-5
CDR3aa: CASRVSFRNQPQHF

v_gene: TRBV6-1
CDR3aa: CASLGLAGTAQYF

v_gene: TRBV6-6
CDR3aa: CASIARLPDTQYF

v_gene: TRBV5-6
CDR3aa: CASSWTSIPYEQYF

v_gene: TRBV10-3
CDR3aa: CAIRGGLAGVISNEQFF

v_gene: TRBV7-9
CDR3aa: CASSSPLAGGLDSTDTQYF